The 22 T cell receptor beta chains presented below share a single source sample, sequenced in a study of blood T cell repertoires in COVID-19 (TCRdb year 2020). The library was built by means of the immunoSEQ multiplex PCR assay. Entries here come from immuneACCESS through TCRdb and include only in-frame sequences with V and J called. Some clones fail to appear in such tables; in the studies checked, an unresolved V gene covers under half of the shortfall, and the cause of the remainder is unknown. The sample table records some 150,000 clones; approximately 85% of these occur just once. About 1.2% of the sample lies in the top ten. The sequencing sample was made of peripheral blood. The receptors were sampled from a man aged 60 to 75 who had recovered from COVID-19.

The chain joins TRBV3-1 (or the pseudogene TRBV3-2) to TRBJ2-2; D might be TRBD1 (6 bases). V lost 0 bases and J lost 3, with 8 bases in between. The CDR3 is 15 residues long. Germline-derived CDR1 and CDR2 are LGHDT and YNNKEL (reference sequence). Written as DNA, the CDR3 is TGTGCCAGCAGCCAAGAACAGGGAGACACCGGGGAGCTGTTTTTT. This sequence encodes CASSQEQGDTGELFF.

The chain joins TRBV6-5 to TRBJ2-7; a weak D match, TRBD1 (6 bases). From germline, CDR1 is MNHEY and CDR2 SVGAGI. The CDR3 is 14 amino acids. Deletions cut 5 bases from V and 3 bases from J, with 14 bases between. CDR3 bases: TGTGCCAGCAGTCCCCGGGACACCTACTACGAGCAGTACTTC. Translation gives CASSPRDTYYEQYF.

The V gene is TRBV10-2, the J gene TRBJ2-2; D not resolved. Germline-derived CDR1 and CDR2 are WSHSY and SAAADI. The germline V and J ends were trimmed by 0 bases and 5 bases, with 7 bases remaining between them. The CDR3 has 14 residues. Here the CDR3 reads CASSESSPTGELFF. For the CDR3, the DNA is TGCGCCAGCAGTGAGTCGAGCCCTACCGGGGAGCTGTTTTTT.

The sample holds a few counts of this clone. The gene calls are TRBV4-3 and TRBJ1-2; D is ambiguous. V lost 2 bases to trimming and J lost 0 bases, with 7 bases between them. CDR1 LGHNA and CDR2 YSLEER come from the germline V gene. CDR3 length equals 14 residues. CDR3 protein: CASSQQESNYGYTF. As DNA, the CDR3 is TGCGCCAGCAGCCAACAGGAATCTAACTATGGCTACACCTTC.

This sequence joins TRBV9 and TRBJ1-1; the D gene is possibly TRBD1 (5 bases). The CDR3 length is 16 residues. Germline V lookup: CDR1 SGDLS, CDR2 YYNGEE. Deletions cut 2 bases from V and 1 base from J, with 15 bases between. The CDR3 coding sequence is TGTGCCAGCAGCGTCGATGGGGGGACGGGGAACACTGAAGCTTTCTTT. Residues: CASSVDGGTGNTEAFF. Using reference TRBV9 and TRBJ1-1 for the parts outside the CDR3, the full variable domain is DSGVTQTPKHLITATGQRVTLRCSPRSGDLSVYWYQQSLDQGLQFLIQYYNGEERAKGNILERFSAQQFPDLHSELNLSSLELGDSALYFCASSVDGGTGNTEAFFGQGTRLTVV.

This rearrangement joins TRBV11-2 to TRBJ1-1; TRBD1 agrees at 11 bases. The CDR3 runs to 16 residues. Germline lookup yields CDR1 SGHAT and CDR2 FQNNGV. Unmatched junction bases numbered 10, after V lost 6 bases and J lost 4 bases. CDR3 sequence: CASRFQRGTGGTEAFF. The CDR3 bases are TGTGCCAGCAGATTCCAGAGAGGGACAGGGGGCACTGAAGCTTTCTTT.

In DNA form, the CDR3 reads TGTGCCAGCAGTGAGGAAAGGACTACGGTGACCCAGTACTTC. Protein product: CASSEERTTVTQYF. The chain combines TRBV2 with TRBJ2-5; TRBD2 is a possible D gene (6 bases). Trimming removed 3 bases from V and 7 bases from J, with 15 bases in between. Per germline, CDR1 SNHLY and CDR2 FYNNEI. This CDR3 is 14 amino acids long.

The chain recombines TRBV6-5 with TRBJ2-7; a possible D gene is TRBD1 (6 bases). The germline V and J ends were trimmed by 5 bases and 2 bases, with 13 bases remaining between them. The CDR3 is 14 amino acids. Germline V CDR1 and CDR2: MNHEY, SVGAGI. This CDR3 is CASSIDRTPYEQYF. The CDR3 DNA reads TGTGCCAGCAGTATAGACAGGACTCCCTACGAGCAGTACTTC.

This rearrangement joins TRBV12-3 or TRBV12-4 to TRBJ2-7, with D possibly matching TRBD1 (5 bases). V was trimmed by 1 base and J by 6 bases, leaving 10 bases between them. CDR3 length: 13 amino acids. The CDR3 DNA is TGTGCCAGCAGTTTAGAAGCAGGGTTCGAGCAGTACTTC. Its translation: CASSLEAGFEQYF.

The chain recombines TRBV13 with TRBJ2-6; tentative D call: TRBD2 (5 bases). The CDR3 runs 16 residues. Looked up from germline, CDR1 is PRHDT and CDR2 is FYEKMQ (reference sequence). The ends were cut back, 2 bases at V and 0 bases at J, with 8 bases in the middle. The CDR3 DNA follows: TGTGCCAGCAGCTTAAGTACTAGCTCTGGGGCCAACGTCCTGACTTTC. It yields the protein CASSLSTSSGANVLTF.

This clone has just one count. The V and J genes are TRBV7-2 and TRBJ1-2, with 11 nucleotides matching TRBD1. Germline V gives CDR1 SGHTA, CDR2 FQGNSA. This CDR3 comprises 14 residues. V shed 3 bases, J shed 5 bases, and the junction held 2 bases outside the gene matches. DNA for the CDR3: TGTGCCAGCAGCTTGGGACAGGGGGGGTATGGCTACACCTTC. Residues: CASSLGQGGYGYTF. The whole variable domain, filled in from reference TRBV7-2 and TRBJ1-2, reads GAGVSQSPSNKVTEKGKDVELRCDPISGHTALYWYRQSLGQGLEFLIYFQGNSAPDKSGLPSDRFSAERTGGSVSTLTIQRTQQEDSAVYLCASSLGQGGYGYTFGSGTRLTVV.

This clone was seen a handful of times. The chain carries TRBV29-1 and TRBJ1-6, with 7 bases aligning to TRBD1. Germline CDR1 reads SQVTM; CDR2 reads ANQGSEA. Trimming cost V 5 bases and J 8 bases; bases outside gene matches: 6. The CDR3 loop spans 13 amino acids. CDR3 residues: CSVKGAVDSPLHF. CDR3 coding DNA: TGCAGCGTTAAGGGGGCGGTGGATTCACCCCTCCACTTT. Supplemented by reference TRBV29-1 and TRBJ1-6, the full variable domain reads SAVISQKPSRDICQRGTSLTIQCQVDSQVTMMFWYRQQPGQSLTLIATANQGSEATYESGFVIDKFPISRPNLTFSTLTVSNMSPEDSSIYLCSVKGAVDSPLHFGNGTRLTVT.

A few counts support this clone. The V call is TRBV9, the J call TRBJ1-4, with D possibly being TRBD1 (5 bases). This CDR3 is 15 amino acids long. Trimming cost V 4 bases and J 5 bases, with 15 bases left between them. Germline V gives CDR1 SGDLS, CDR2 YYNGEE. The CDR3 DNA follows: TGTGCCAGCAGCTCCCGAGCAGGGCAGAATGAAAAACTGTTTTTT. Protein sequence: CASSSRAGQNEKLFF.

The chain uses TRBV9 and TRBJ2-2; 9 bases are a match to TRBD2. V was pared by 6 bases and J by 2 bases, with 2 bases of the junction left unmatched. The germline CDR1 and CDR2 sequences are SGDLS and YYNGEE. The CDR3 covers 14 residues. CDR3 sequence (DNA): TGTGCCAGCAAAGCGGGGGGAAACACCGGGGAGCTGTTTTTT. It yields the protein CASKAGGNTGELFF.

The chain employs TRBV3-1 (or the pseudogene TRBV3-2) and TRBJ2-7, with D perhaps TRBD1 (5 bases). V was clipped by 4 bases and J by 2 bases, with 9 bases between them. This CDR3 contains 13 residues. Germline assignment: CDR1 LGHDT and CDR2 YNNKEL (reference sequence). CDR3 region: CASSPREPYEQYF. CDR3 sequence (DNA): TGTGCCAGCAGCCCCAGGGAACCCTACGAGCAGTACTTC.

V gene TRBV19 combines with J gene TRBJ1-5, with TRBD1 matching over 7 bases. V trimming: 5 bases; J trimming: 4 bases; junction bases outside the gene matches: 8. The CDR3 covers 15 residues. Germline-derived CDR1 and CDR2 are LNHDA and SQIVND (reference sequence). The CDR3 protein is CASSVGQVGNQPQHF. In DNA form, the CDR3 reads TGTGCCAGTAGTGTCGGACAGGTTGGGAATCAGCCCCAGCATTTT.

The rearrangement uses TRBV7-3 and TRBJ2-1; 9 bases agree with TRBD1. The CDR3 loop spans 17 amino acids. Germline V gene sequence: CDR1 SGHTA, CDR2 FQGTGA. V shed 2 bases, J shed 7 bases, and the junction held 12 bases outside the gene matches. For the CDR3, the DNA is TGTGCCAGCAGCTTAGGGTTCGGGACAGGGTCTAGGAATGAGCAGTTCTTC. Encoded protein: CASSLGFGTGSRNEQFF.

The chain joins TRBV5-4 to TRBJ2-7, with 7 bases fitting TRBD1. Germline-derived CDR1 and CDR2 are SGHNT and YYREEE (reference sequence). V lost 1 base, J lost 2 bases, and 12 bases stayed unmatched. The CDR3 is made up of 17 amino acids. CDR3 residues: CASSLFRTGRGTYEQYF. CDR3 nucleotides: TGTGCCAGCAGCTTGTTTCGTACTGGCAGGGGGACCTACGAGCAGTACTTC.

CDR3 loop: CASSVGQETTNEKLFF. CDR3 sequence (DNA): TGTGCCAGCAGCGTTGGACAGGAGACAACTAATGAAAAACTGTTTTTT. The chain has TRBV5-8 and TRBJ1-4; 7 nucleotides align to TRBD1. Germline CDR1 reads SGHTS; CDR2 reads YDEGEE. J lost 0 bases, V lost 4 bases, and 6 bases had no gene match. The CDR3 consists of 16 residues.

The chain combines TRBV7-9 with TRBJ2-7; tentatively, D is TRBD1 (7 bases). The CDR3 consists of 14 residues. The V end lost 2 bases, the J end lost 5 bases, and 13 bases lay between the germline ends. CDR1 is SEHNR, CDR2 FQNEAQ, per germline (reference sequence). CDR3 amino acids: CASSLNQGGDEQYF. The CDR3 DNA sequence: TGTGCCAGCAGCTTAAATCAGGGGGGCGACGAGCAGTACTTC.

The CDR3 sequence is CASSELADRGTEAFF. The CDR3 DNA is TGTGCCAGCAGTGAACTAGCGGACAGGGGTACTGAAGCTTTCTTT. The chain combines TRBV25-1 with TRBJ1-1, with TRBD1 matching 9 bases. The J segment lost 5 bases and the V segment lost 2 bases, leaving 6 bases of the junction unmatched. This CDR3 is 15 amino acids long. CDR1 and CDR2 from the germline V gene are MGHDK and SYGVNS.

In the case of this clone: At the DNA level, this CDR3 is encoded by other sequences in the same sample as well. The chain links TRBV6-5 to TRBJ1-5, with 8 bases identical to TRBD1. This CDR3 comprises 14 residues. V trimming: 0 bases; J trimming: 5 bases; junction bases outside the gene matches: 0. Germline assignment: CDR1 MNHEY and CDR2 SVGAGI. CDR3 sequence reads: CASSYSDRDQPQHF. DNA of the CDR3: TGTGCCAGCAGTTACTCGGACAGGGATCAGCCCCAGCATTTT.